This T cell receptor beta chain was identified during a study of CD8+ T cells in alopecia areata. Study-level information: Treated patients were given oral tofacitinib, which was dosed at 5 to 10 mg twice daily. The share of scalp area affected provided the severity score for treated patients.

cDNA serving as the sequencing template came from extracted, reverse transcribed RNA. TCRdb keeps only in-frame clones here, not all; method: immunoSEQ multiplex PCR. The repertoire holds about 42,000 clones, with roughly 89% as singletons. Specified treatment: oral pan-JAK inhibitor, 5-10 mg twice daily. Whole-study findings and limits: Among the top 100, expanded CD8+ clones were significantly decreased by tofacitinib, as was scalp clonality.

With respect to this clone: No antigen is known for it.

Sequenced material: CD8+ T cells sorted from blood, taken at week 24, from a patient treated with tofacitinib. The TCR was taken from a human donor with alopecia areata.

The CDR3 nucleotides read TGTGCCAGCAGTGGGAGCGGGGGCACCTACAATGAGCAGTTCTTC. Residues: CASSGSGGTYNEQFF. The rearrangement uses TRBV6-4 and TRBJ2-1, with 8 bases aligning to TRBD2. CDR1 is MRHNA, CDR2 SNTAGT, per germline. There are 15 residues in the CDR3. V shed 4 bases, J shed 2 bases, and the junction held 4 bases outside the gene matches.